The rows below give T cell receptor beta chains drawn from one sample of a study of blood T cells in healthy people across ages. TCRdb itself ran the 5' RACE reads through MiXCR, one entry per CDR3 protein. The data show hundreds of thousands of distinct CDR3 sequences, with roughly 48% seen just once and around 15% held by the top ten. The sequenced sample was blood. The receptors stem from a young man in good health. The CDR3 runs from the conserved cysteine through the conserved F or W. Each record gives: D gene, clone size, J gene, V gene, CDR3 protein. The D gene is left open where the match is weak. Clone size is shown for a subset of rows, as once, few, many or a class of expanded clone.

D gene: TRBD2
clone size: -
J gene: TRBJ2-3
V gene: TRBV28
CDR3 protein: CASSSTSGGWGDTQYF

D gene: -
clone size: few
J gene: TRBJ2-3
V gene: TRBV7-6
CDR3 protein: CASSLDNADTQYF

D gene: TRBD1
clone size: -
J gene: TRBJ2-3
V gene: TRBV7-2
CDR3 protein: CASSFGQGTGTDTQYF

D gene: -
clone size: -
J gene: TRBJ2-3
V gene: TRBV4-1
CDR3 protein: CASSPGGRGKDTQYF

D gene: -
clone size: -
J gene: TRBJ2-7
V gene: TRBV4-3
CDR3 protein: CASSYHPYYEQYF

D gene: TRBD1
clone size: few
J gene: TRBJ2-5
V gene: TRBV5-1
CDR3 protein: CASSLGQGVETQYF

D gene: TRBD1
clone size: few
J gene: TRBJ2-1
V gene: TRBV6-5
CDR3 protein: CASSYGTGGRLGQFF

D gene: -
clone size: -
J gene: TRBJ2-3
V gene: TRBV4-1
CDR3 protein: CASSRGWGQGSTDTQYF

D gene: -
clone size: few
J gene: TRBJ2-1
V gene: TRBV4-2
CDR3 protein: CASSQDGGGDPSYNEQFF

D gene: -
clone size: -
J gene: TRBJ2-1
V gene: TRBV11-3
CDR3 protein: CASSPRKTRAGEQFF

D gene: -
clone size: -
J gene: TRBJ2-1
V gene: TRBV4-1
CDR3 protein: CASSQEPGISYEQFF

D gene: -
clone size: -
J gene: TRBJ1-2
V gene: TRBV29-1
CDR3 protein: CSVLGTAGEGYTF

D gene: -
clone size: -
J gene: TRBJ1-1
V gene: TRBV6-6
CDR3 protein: CASSYPGSGDTEAFF

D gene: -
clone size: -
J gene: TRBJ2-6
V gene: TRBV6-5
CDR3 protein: CASSFDNSGANVLTF

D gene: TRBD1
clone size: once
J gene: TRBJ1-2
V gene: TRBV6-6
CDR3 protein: CASGQGTPVAHTF

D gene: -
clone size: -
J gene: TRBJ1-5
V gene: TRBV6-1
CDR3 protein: CASSQTWNGQPQHF

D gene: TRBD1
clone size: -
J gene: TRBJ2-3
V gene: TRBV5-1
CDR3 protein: CASSIRDSITDTQYF

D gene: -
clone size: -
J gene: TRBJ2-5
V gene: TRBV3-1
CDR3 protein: CASSQGGPISTQQYF

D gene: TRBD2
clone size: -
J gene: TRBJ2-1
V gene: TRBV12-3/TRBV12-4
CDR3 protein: CASSLGRGLGQHEQFF

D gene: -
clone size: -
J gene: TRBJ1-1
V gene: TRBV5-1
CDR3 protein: CASSTDGDTEAFF

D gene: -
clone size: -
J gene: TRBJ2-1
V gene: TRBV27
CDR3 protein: CASSLADSYQETQFF

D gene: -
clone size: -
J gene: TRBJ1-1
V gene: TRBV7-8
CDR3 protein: CASSLGGTSGGNTEAFF

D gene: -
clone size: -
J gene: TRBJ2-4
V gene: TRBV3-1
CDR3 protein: CASSQNSGGNIQYF

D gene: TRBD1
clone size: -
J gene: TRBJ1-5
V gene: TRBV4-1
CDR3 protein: CASSQATGGQPQHF

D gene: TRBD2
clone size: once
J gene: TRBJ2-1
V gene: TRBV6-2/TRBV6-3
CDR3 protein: CASSDLSGDEQFF

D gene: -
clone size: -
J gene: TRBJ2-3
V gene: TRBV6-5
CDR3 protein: CASSYLVKSTDTQYF

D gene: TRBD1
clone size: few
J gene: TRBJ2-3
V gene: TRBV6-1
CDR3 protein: CASLRKRTGKTDTQYF

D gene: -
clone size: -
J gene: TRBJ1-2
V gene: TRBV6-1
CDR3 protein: CAGKRAAIYGYTF

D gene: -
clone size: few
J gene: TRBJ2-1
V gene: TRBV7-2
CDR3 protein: CASSSPVSHEQFF

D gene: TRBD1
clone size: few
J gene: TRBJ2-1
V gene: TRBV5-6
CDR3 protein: CASSVPRTGYNEQFF

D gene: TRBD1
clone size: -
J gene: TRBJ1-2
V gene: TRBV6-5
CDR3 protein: CASSYTRGQGGYTF

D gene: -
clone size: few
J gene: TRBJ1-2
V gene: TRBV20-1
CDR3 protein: CSARDLGGYGYTF

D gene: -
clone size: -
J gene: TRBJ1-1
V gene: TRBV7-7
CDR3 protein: CASSLPILAQWHTEAFF

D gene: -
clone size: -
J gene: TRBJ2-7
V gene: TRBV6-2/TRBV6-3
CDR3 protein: CASSLGTAQYF

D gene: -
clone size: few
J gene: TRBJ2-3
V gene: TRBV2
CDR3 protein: CASRRDPLSTDTQYF

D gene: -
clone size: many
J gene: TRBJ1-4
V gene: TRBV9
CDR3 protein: CASSVGVQHEKLFF

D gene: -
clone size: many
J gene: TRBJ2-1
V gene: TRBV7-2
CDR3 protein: CASSLTRDGYNEQFF

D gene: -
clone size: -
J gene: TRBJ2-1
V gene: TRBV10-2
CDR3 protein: CATRQGSQGRDEQFF